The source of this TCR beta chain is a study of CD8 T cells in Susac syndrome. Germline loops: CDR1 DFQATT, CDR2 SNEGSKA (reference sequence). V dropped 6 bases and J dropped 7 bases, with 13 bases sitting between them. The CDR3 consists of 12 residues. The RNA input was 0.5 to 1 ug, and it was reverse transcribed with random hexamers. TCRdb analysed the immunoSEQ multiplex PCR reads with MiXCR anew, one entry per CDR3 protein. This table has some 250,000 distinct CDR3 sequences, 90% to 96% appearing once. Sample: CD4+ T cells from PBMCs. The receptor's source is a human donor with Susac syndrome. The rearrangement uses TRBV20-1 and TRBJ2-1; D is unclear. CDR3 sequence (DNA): TGCAGTGCCATCGGCGTCGGGAATGAGCAGTTCTTC. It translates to CSAIGVGNEQFF.